Below are 17 T cell receptor beta chains sequenced from a single sample in a study of CD8 T cells in ankylosing spondylitis. MiXCR, applied by TCRdb to the 5' RACE reads, yields one record per CDR3 protein. The repertoire consists of around 40,000 distinct CDR3 sequences, with 2.5% to 3% occurring once and the leading ten covering 4.6%. The sequenced sample was blood, either unsorted or a sorted T cell fraction (not recorded which). These TCRs come from a male donor with ankylosing spondylitis or in good health (not recorded which).

This clonotype was detected many times. This sequence joins TRBV9 and TRBJ1-3; D not certain. The germline V gene encodes CDR1 SGDLS and CDR2 YYNGEE. This CDR3 has 16 amino acids. V was cut by 2 bases and J by 0 bases, with 12 bases left in between. CDR3 in amino acids: CASSVLPGLSGNTIYF. In nucleotides, the CDR3 is TGTGCCAGCAGCGTCCTCCCAGGACTCTCTGGAAACACCATATATTTT. Supplemented by reference TRBV9 and TRBJ1-3, the full variable domain reads DSGVTQTPKHLITATGQRVTLRCSPRSGDLSVYWYQQSLDQGLQFLIQYYNGEERAKGNILERFSAQQFPDLHSELNLSSLELGDSALYFCASSVLPGLSGNTIYFGEGSWLTVV.

This clonotype was detected many times. This chain connects TRBV9 to TRBJ2-1, with D perhaps TRBD2 (6 bases). CDR1 SGDLS and CDR2 YYNGEE come from the germline V gene. V was pared by 0 bases and J by 7 bases, with 11 bases between. The CDR3 has 14 residues. CDR3 coding DNA: TGTGCCAGCAGCGTAGACGGCGGGAAGAATGAGCAGTTCTTC. The encoded protein is CASSVDGGKNEQFF.

This clonotype was counted many times. This chain connects TRBV9 to TRBJ2-5; the match to TRBD2 covers 7 bases. The CDR3 consists of 15 residues. CDR1 is SGDLS, CDR2 YYNGEE, per germline. V lost 1 base to trimming and J lost 2 bases; unmatched junction nucleotides: 5. The CDR3 sequence is CASSVQAGYQETQYF. Here the CDR3 DNA reads TGTGCCAGCAGCGTACAAGCGGGGTATCAAGAGACCCAGTACTTC. Using reference TRBV9 and TRBJ2-5 for the parts outside the CDR3, the full variable domain is DSGVTQTPKHLITATGQRVTLRCSPRSGDLSVYWYQQSLDQGLQFLIQYYNGEERAKGNILERFSAQQFPDLHSELNLSSLELGDSALYFCASSVQAGYQETQYFGPGTRLLVL.

There are many counts of this clonotype. The chain employs TRBV9 and TRBJ2-4, with 8 positions matching TRBD2. The CDR3 runs 17 residues. CDR1 SGDLS and CDR2 YYNGEE come from the germline V gene. After removal of 2 bases from V and 8 bases from J, the junction contained 15 bases not matched to a gene. CDR3 amino acids: CASSVSLAGGPGDIQYF. CDR3 DNA sequence: TGTGCCAGCAGCGTCTCCTTGGCGGGGGGCCCGGGGGACATTCAGTACTTC.

This clonotype was counted ten times or more. The chain is built from TRBV9 and TRBJ2-5; 9 bases are a match to TRBD2. CDR1 and CDR2 from the germline V gene are SGDLS and YYNGEE. This CDR3 spans 15 amino acids. Trimming removed 3 bases from V and 5 bases from J; junction bases left unmatched: 8. The CDR3 loop reads CASSEGGRAEETQYF. In DNA form, the CDR3 reads TGTGCCAGCAGCGAGGGCGGGAGGGCCGAGGAGACCCAGTACTTC.

This clonotype has a count of ten or more. The chain joins TRBV9 to TRBJ2-5; D remains unclear. The germline V and J ends were trimmed by 0 bases and 3 bases, with 6 bases remaining between them. The CDR3 totals 13 residues. Germline V gives CDR1 SGDLS, CDR2 YYNGEE. The CDR3 loop is CASSVGPKETQYF. The DNA of the CDR3 is TGTGCCAGCAGCGTAGGCCCTAAAGAGACCCAGTACTTC.

The sample holds many counts of this clonotype. The chain uses TRBV9 and TRBJ2-1; 14 bases match TRBD2. V trimming: 2 bases; J trimming: 8 bases; junction bases outside the gene matches: 18. Germline assignment: CDR1 SGDLS and CDR2 YYNGEE. This CDR3 has 20 amino acids. The CDR3 here is CASSVTFGGLAGASRDEQFF. The CDR3 bases are TGTGCCAGCAGCGTCACATTTGGGGGACTAGCGGGAGCCAGTAGGGATGAGCAGTTCTTC.

This clonotype has at least ten counts. The V call is TRBV9, the J call TRBJ1-2; 12 nucleotides match TRBD1. With V trimmed by 5 bases and J by 2 bases, 4 bases remained unmatched. Germline V lookup: CDR1 SGDLS, CDR2 YYNGEE. This CDR3 comprises 15 residues. The CDR3 is CASRGTGGRNYGYTF. The CDR3 nucleotides are TGTGCCAGCAGGGGGACAGGGGGCCGGAACTATGGCTACACCTTC.

Relative to its sample, this clonotype is medium-sized (0.01 to 0.1%). The chain recombines TRBV9 with TRBJ2-7, with D unresolved. Germline CDR1 SGDLS, CDR2 YYNGEE. Between the trimmed V and J ends, which lost 4 bases and 5 bases, there was a span of 13 bases. The CDR3 contains 13 residues. The CDR3 bases are TGTGCCAGCAGCCCCGGCCCCGAGCACGAGCAGTACTTC. Amino acid sequence: CASSPGPEHEQYF.

This clonotype was observed at least ten times. V usage is TRBV9 and J usage is TRBJ2-2; D possibly corresponds to TRBD2 (6 bases). The CDR3 runs to 15 residues. CDR1 SGDLS and CDR2 YYNGEE come from the germline V gene. The V end lost 0 bases, the J end lost 4 bases, and 10 bases lay between the germline ends. CDR3 loop: CASSVAVSGTGELFF. CDR3 DNA: TGTGCCAGCAGCGTAGCGGTTAGCGGCACCGGGGAGCTGTTTTTT. Using reference TRBV9 and TRBJ2-2 for the parts outside the CDR3, the full variable domain is DSGVTQTPKHLITATGQRVTLRCSPRSGDLSVYWYQQSLDQGLQFLIQYYNGEERAKGNILERFSAQQFPDLHSELNLSSLELGDSALYFCASSVAVSGTGELFFGEGSRLTVL.

This clonotype showed up many times. V is TRBV9 and J is TRBJ1-2; 9 bases match TRBD1. The CDR3 has 16 residues. V was clipped by 3 bases and J by 4 bases; unmatched bases: 10. CDR1 and CDR2 (germline): SGDLS, YYNGEE. The CDR3 here is CASSALGQGGGYGYTF. The DNA of the CDR3 is TGTGCCAGCAGCGCTCTGGGACAGGGCGGAGGCTATGGCTACACCTTC.

Many counts were recorded for this clonotype. CDR3 nucleotides: TGTGCCAGCAGCGTAGGCCCAGGGTCCTACGAGCAGTACTTC. Translating gives CASSVGPGSYEQYF. The V call is TRBV9, the J call TRBJ2-7; tentative D call: TRBD1 (5 bases). CDR3 length: 14 amino acids. With 0 bases removed from V and 1 base from J, the gap between germline ends came to 8 bases. Germline-derived CDR1 and CDR2 are SGDLS and YYNGEE.

In its sample, this clonotype was seen many times. CDR3 amino acids: CASSGQGQGRDEQYF. CDR3 sequence (DNA): TGTGCCAGCAGCGGACAGGGACAGGGTCGCGACGAGCAGTACTTC. The chain employs TRBV9 and TRBJ2-7; TRBD1 aligns across 9 bases. J lost 5 bases, V lost 3 bases, and 9 bases had no gene match. Germline loops: CDR1 SGDLS, CDR2 YYNGEE. The CDR3 has 15 amino acids.

In this sample, this clonotype turned up many times. This chain uses TRBV9 with TRBJ2-7; no definite D call. This CDR3 has 15 residues. V was clipped by 0 bases and J by 2 bases, with 12 bases between them. CDR1 is SGDLS, CDR2 YYNGEE, per germline. The CDR3 nucleotides read TGTGCCAGCAGCGTAGAAAGCGAACAGACCTACGAGCAGTACTTC. This sequence encodes CASSVESEQTYEQYF.

This clonotype appeared many times. The chain links TRBV21-1 to TRBJ1-6; no check of the table's D call, TRBD1, against the DNA was made. TRBV21-1 is termed a pseudogene. The CDR3 totals 15 residues. For the CDR3, the DNA is TGTGCCAGCAGCAAAGCGCGCGACAGGAATTCACCCCTCCACTTT. This gives the protein CASSKARDRNSPLHF.

The sample holds many counts of this clonotype. The chain recombines TRBV9 with TRBJ2-3, with 11 bases that match TRBD2. The V gene's germline CDR1 is SGDLS and CDR2 YYNGEE. The CDR3 contains 16 residues. V lost 4 bases to trimming and J lost 1 base; unmatched junction nucleotides: 5. CDR3 bases: TGTGCCAGCAGCCCGACTAGCGGGACGCGCACAGATACGCAGTATTTT. Translation: CASSPTSGTRTDTQYF.

This clonotype was recorded many times. The chain employs TRBV9 and TRBJ2-1, with 12 bases fitting TRBD2. The CDR3 totals 18 residues. In germline, CDR1 is SGDLS, CDR2 YYNGEE. Trimming took 0 bases from V and 2 from J; bases not matched to a gene: 6. CDR3 in DNA: TGTGCCAGCAGCGTAGGTCTAGCGGGAGGGCCGACCTACAATGAGCAGTTCTTC. Encoded protein: CASSVGLAGGPTYNEQFF.